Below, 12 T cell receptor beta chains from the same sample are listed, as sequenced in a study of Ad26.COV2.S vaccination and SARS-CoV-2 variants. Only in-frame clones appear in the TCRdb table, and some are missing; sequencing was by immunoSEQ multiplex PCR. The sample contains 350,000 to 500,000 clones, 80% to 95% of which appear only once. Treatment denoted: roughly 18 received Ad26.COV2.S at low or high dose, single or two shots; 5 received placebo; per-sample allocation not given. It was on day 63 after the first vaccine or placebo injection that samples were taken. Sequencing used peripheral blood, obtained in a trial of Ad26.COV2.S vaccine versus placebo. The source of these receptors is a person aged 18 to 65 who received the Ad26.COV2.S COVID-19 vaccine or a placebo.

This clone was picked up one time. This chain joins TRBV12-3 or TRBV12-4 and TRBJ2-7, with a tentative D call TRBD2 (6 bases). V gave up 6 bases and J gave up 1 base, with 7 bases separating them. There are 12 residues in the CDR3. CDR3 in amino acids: CASSGGSYEQYF. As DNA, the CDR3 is TGTGCCAGCAGCGGGGGTTCCTACGAGCAGTACTTC.

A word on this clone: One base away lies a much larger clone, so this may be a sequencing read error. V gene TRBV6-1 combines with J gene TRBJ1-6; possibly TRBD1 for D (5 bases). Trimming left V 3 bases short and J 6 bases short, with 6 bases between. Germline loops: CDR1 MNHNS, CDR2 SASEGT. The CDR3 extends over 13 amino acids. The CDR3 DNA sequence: TGTGCCAGCAGTGACAGGGTTAATTCACCCCTCCACTTT. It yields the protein CASSDRVNSPLHF.

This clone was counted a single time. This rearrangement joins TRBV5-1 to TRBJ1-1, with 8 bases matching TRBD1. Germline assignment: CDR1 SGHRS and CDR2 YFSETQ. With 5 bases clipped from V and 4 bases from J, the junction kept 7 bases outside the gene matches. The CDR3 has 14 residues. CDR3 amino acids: CASSSGGRGTEAFF. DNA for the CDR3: TGCGCCAGCAGTTCAGGGGGCCGGGGCACTGAAGCTTTCTTT.

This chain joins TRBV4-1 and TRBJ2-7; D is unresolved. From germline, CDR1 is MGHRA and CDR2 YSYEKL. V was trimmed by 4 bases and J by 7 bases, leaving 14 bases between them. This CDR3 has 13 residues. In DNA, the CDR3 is TGCGCCAGCAGCCCAGAAGAGTATCGTGAGCAGTACTTC. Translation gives CASSPEEYREQYF.

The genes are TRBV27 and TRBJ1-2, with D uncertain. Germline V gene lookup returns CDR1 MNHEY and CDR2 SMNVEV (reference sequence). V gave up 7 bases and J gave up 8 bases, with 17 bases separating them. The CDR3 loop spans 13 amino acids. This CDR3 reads CASNPREGGGYTF. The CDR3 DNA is TGTGCCAGCAACCCCCGCGAGGGCGGAGGCTACACCTTC.

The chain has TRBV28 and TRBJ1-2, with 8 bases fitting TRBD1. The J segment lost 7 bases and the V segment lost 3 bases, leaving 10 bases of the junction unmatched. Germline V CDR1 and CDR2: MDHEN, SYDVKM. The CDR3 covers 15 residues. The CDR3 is CASSLAGGRSGGYTF. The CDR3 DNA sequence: TGTGCCAGCAGTTTGGCAGGGGGCAGAAGTGGTGGCTACACCTTC.

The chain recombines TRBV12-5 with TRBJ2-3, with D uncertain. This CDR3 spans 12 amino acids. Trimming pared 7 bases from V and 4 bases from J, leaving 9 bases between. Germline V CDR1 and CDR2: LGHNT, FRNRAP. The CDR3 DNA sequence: TGTGCTAGTGAAGGTATTCCAGATACGCAGTATTTT. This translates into CASEGIPDTQYF.

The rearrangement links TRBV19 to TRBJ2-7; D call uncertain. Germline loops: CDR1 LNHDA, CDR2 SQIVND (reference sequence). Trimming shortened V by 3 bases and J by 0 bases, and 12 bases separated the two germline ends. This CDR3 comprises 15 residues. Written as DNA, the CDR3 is TGTGCCAGTAGTATCCGTGGGGAAAGCTCCTACGAGCAGTACTTC. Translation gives CASSIRGESSYEQYF.

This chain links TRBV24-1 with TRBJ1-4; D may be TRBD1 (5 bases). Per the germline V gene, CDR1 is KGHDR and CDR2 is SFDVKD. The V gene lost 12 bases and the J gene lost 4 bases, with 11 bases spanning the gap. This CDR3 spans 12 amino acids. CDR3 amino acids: CAAGGVNEKLFF. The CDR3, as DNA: TGTGCCGCCGGAGGGGTTAATGAAAAACTGTTTTTT.

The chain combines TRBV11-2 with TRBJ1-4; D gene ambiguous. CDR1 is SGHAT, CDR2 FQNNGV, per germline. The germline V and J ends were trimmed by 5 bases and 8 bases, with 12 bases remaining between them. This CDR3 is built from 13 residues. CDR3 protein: CASSPSTGEKLFF. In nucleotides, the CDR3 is TGTGCCAGCAGCCCTAGTACGGGCGAAAAACTGTTTTTT. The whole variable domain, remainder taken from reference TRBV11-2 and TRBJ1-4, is EAGVAQSPRYKIIEKRQSVAFWCNPISGHATLYWYQQILGQGPKLLIQFQNNGVVDDSQLPKDRFSAERLKGVDSTLKIQPAKLEDSAVYLCASSPSTGEKLFFGSGTQLSVL.

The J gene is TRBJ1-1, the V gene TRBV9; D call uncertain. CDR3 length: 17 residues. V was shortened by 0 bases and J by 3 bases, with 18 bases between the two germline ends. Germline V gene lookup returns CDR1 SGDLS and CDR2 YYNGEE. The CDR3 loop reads CASSVEPGPRGHTEAFF. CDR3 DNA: TGTGCCAGCAGCGTAGAGCCAGGCCCACGAGGGCACACTGAAGCTTTCTTT.

CDR3 DNA sequence: TGTGCCTGGAACACAGGGGAGGTATACGCTGGCTACACCTTC. This sequence encodes CAWNTGEVYAGYTF. The chain carries TRBV30 and TRBJ1-2, with 7 bases that match TRBD1. The V gene's germline CDR1 is GTSNPN and CDR2 SVGIG (reference sequence). The CDR3 runs to 14 residues. The J segment lost 7 bases and the V segment lost 4 bases, leaving 12 bases of the junction unmatched.